Each of the 6 T cell receptor beta chains below was sequenced from the same sample in a study of shared clonotypes between healthy human individuals (dated by TCRdb to the early 2020s). Library construction relied on the immunoSEQ multiplex PCR assay. Entries here come from immuneACCESS through TCRdb and include only in-frame sequences with V and J called. Some clones fail to appear in such tables; in the studies checked, an unresolved V gene covers under half of the shortfall, and the cause of the remainder is unknown. Recorded for this sample are 2 million to 2.5 million clones; about 92% of them occurred a single time. The ten largest clones take up about 0.41% of the sample. What was sequenced was naive CD4+ T cells from PBMCs. Read against the paper, the sample's cell subset or site label means: CD45RA+ positively selected. The receptor source for this set is a man younger than 35 in good health. Some clones in this sample may be carry-over from other donors' samples.

The chain is built from TRBV10-3 and TRBJ2-3; 8 bases match TRBD2. The J segment lost 3 bases and the V segment lost 11 bases, leaving 7 bases of the junction unmatched. Germline V gives CDR1 ENHRY, CDR2 SYGVKD. This CDR3 comprises 13 residues. The CDR3, as DNA: TGTGCCGCAAATAGCGGGAAAACAGATACGCAGTATTTT. Amino acid sequence: CAANSGKTDTQYF.

V usage is TRBV7-3 and J usage is TRBJ2-1; D remains ambiguous. The CDR3 has 13 amino acids. Trimming stripped 3 bases from V and 15 bases from J, with 18 bases between. The germline gives CDR1 SGHTA, CDR2 FQGTGA. The CDR3 loop reads CASSFPPLGKLFF. The CDR3 DNA reads as TGTGCCAGCAGCTTCCCCCCGCTCGGTAAACTGTTCTTC.

The rearrangement links TRBV28 to TRBJ2-7; D is unresolved. V lost 7 bases and J lost 0, with 10 bases in between. From germline, CDR1 is MDHEN and CDR2 SYDVKM. The CDR3 runs 13 residues. This chain's CDR3 is CASTPRSSYEQYF. The CDR3 nucleotides read TGTGCCAGCACCCCTCGTAGCTCCTACGAGCAGTACTTC.

The J gene is TRBJ2-2, the V gene TRBV27; D gene ambiguous. The germline V gene has CDR1 MNHEY and CDR2 SMNVEV (reference sequence). The CDR3 contains 14 residues. V was cut by 6 bases and J by 1 base, with 9 bases left in between. CDR3 protein: CASSWERNTGELFF. Written as DNA, the CDR3 is TGTGCCAGCAGCTGGGAACGGAACACCGGGGAGCTGTTTTTT.

A remark on this clone: Distinct nucleotide sequences in the sample also encode this CDR3. V and J are TRBV7-3 and TRBJ2-2; D unclear. V was pared by 2 bases and J by 2 bases, with 6 bases between. The CDR3 consists of 14 residues. Germline loops: CDR1 SGHTA, CDR2 FQGTGA. As DNA, the CDR3 is TGTGCCAGCAGCTTAGGAAGAAACACCGGGGAGCTGTTTTTT. Translated, it gives CASSLGRNTGELFF.

The chain carries TRBV29-1 and TRBJ2-2; D may be TRBD1 (5 bases). Germline V gene lookup returns CDR1 SQVTM and CDR2 ANQGSEA. V was clipped by 4 bases and J by 0 bases, with 6 bases between them. The CDR3 is 13 amino acids. CDR3 coding DNA: TGCAGCGTTGGACAGACGAACACCGGGGAGCTGTTTTTT. Translating it yields CSVGQTNTGELFF.